The 4 T cell receptor beta chains below were found in one sample sequenced in a study of T cell changes during pregnancy in multiple sclerosis. Profiled with immunoSEQ multiplex PCR; TCRdb holds only in-frame clones, not every one. Of 60,000 to 70,000 clones listed, about nine tenths are singletons. This specimen was peripheral blood, taken after pregnancy. Receptors originate from a female donor in good health, enrolled as a control in a pregnancy study.

The CDR3 DNA reads TGTGCCAGCAGCAAAGTAGGGGGCACTGAAGCTTTCTTT. Translation: CASSKVGGTEAFF. This chain uses TRBV21-1 with TRBJ1-1; no check of the table's D call, TRBD1, against the DNA was made. TRBV21-1 constitutes a pseudogene. CDR3 size: 13 residues.

The chain uses TRBV4-1 and TRBJ2-1, with a tentative D call TRBD1 (6 bases). CDR3 length: 14 amino acids. V lost 4 bases and J 7 bases, leaving 14 bases between the germline ends. CDR1 MGHRA and CDR2 YSYEKL come from the germline V gene. The CDR3 DNA reads TGCGCCAGCAGCCCCTCGGACAGACTAAATGAGCAGTTCTTC. Translated, it gives CASSPSDRLNEQFF.

The chain employs TRBV30 and TRBJ1-2, with 9 bases identical to TRBD1. The length of the CDR3 is 12 residues. Germline loops: CDR1 GTSNPN, CDR2 SVGIG (reference sequence). V was pared by 3 bases and J by 6 bases, with 2 bases of the junction left unmatched. CDR3 loop: CAWSGDRDGYTF. The CDR3 nucleotides read TGTGCCTGGAGCGGGGACAGGGATGGCTACACCTTC.

The rearrangement links TRBV19 to TRBJ1-2; 9 bases are shared with TRBD1. Germline V CDR1 and CDR2: LNHDA, SQIVND (reference sequence). The ends lost 4 bases at V and 6 bases at J; junction bases unmatched: 15. The CDR3 is 17 residues long. Here the CDR3 reads CASSTGQGSPVVDGYTF. CDR3 DNA sequence: TGTGCCAGTAGTACGGGACAGGGCTCGCCTGTAGTGGATGGCTACACCTTC.